This T cell receptor (beta chain) was observed in a study of blood T cells in healthy people across ages. To note about this clonotype: Its antigen is unknown.

Through a sample-barcoded 5' primer and a J-beta primer mix, a second PCR was run for about 7 to 12 cycles. Each cDNA molecule was tagged by a template-switch adaptor with 12 random nucleotides. Every sample gave at least 3 million paired-end reads containing CDR3. TCRdb re-derived calls from the 5' RACE reads in MiXCR, one entry per CDR3 protein. The sample contains about 1.4 million distinct CDR3 sequences, approximately 60% of which appear only once. Germline V gene lookup returns CDR1 SQVTM and CDR2 ANQGSEA. V lost 7 bases, J lost 1 base, and 10 bases lay in between. CDR3 size: 12 residues. Each of the donors had approximately 10 milliliters of peripheral blood drawn into EDTA-treated Vacutainer tubes. The study, taken as a whole, reports: Per million T cells, the diversity of TCR beta decreased roughly linearly as age advanced.

The chain joins TRBV29-1 to TRBJ2-5, with D uncertain. The TCR sequence derives from a man aged 18 to 30 in good health. The sequenced sample consisted of blood. CDR3 nucleotides: TGCAGCGCATCTGGTAGCCAAGAGACCCAGTACTTC. Translating gives CSASGSQETQYF.